These 10 T cell receptor beta chains came from one sample sequenced in a study of blood T cell repertoires in COVID-19 (TCRdb year 2020). Preparation of the library involved the immunoSEQ multiplex PCR assay. The table was pulled from immuneACCESS by TCRdb, which kept in-frame rearrangements only. Such tables lose some clones; where checked, under half of the loss comes from unresolved V genes, and the rest has no known cause. The sample table lists tens of thousands of clones, 87% of them with a count of one. The ten top clones hold about 3% of the sample. Material for sequencing was peripheral blood. The source of these receptors is a woman in her forties or fifties with COVID-19, enrolled during active disease.

This sequence joins TRBV5-1 and TRBJ2-3; D perhaps matches TRBD2 (5 bases). V lost 4 bases to trimming and J lost 3 bases, with 18 bases between them. The CDR3 extends over 16 amino acids. Per the germline V gene, CDR1 is SGHRS and CDR2 is YFSETQ. The CDR3 sequence is CASSHRGGGGTDTQYF. In DNA, the CDR3 is TGCGCCAGCAGCCACCGCGGAGGCGGCGGAACAGATACGCAGTATTTT.

The rearrangement links TRBV5-6 to TRBJ2-2; 7 positions match TRBD1. The trim removed 7 bases at V and 3 bases at J, leaving 9 bases unmatched. Germline V gives CDR1 SGHDT, CDR2 YYEEEE. This CDR3 has 15 amino acids. CDR3 residues: CASDHRGVDTGELFF. The CDR3 DNA reads TGTGCCAGCGATCACAGGGGAGTCGACACCGGGGAGCTGTTTTTT.

The V call is TRBV5-6, the J call TRBJ1-2, with D unclear. CDR1 SGHDT and CDR2 YYEEEE come from the germline V gene. With 1 base removed from V and 8 bases from J, the gap between germline ends came to 24 bases. The CDR3 extends over 17 amino acids. The DNA for the CDR3 is TGTGCCAGCAGCTTGTTTATTAGTCCCCCGGAGAGCAAGGGCTACACCTTC. Its translation is CASSLFISPPESKGYTF.

In this sample, this clone turned up once. This CDR3 is also generated by other DNA sequences in the sample. The rearrangement links TRBV18 to TRBJ1-5, with 7 bases fitting TRBD1. Trimming cost V 4 bases and J 7 bases; bases outside gene matches: 4. Germline loops: CDR1 KGHSH, CDR2 LQKENI. The CDR3 is made up of 13 amino acids. The CDR3 nucleotides are TGTGCCAGCTCACTGCAGGGGGACCAGCCCCAGCATTTT. Translation: CASSLQGDQPQHF.

This chain connects TRBV11-1 to TRBJ2-7; TRBD2 is a possible D gene (6 bases). This CDR3 is built from 15 residues. In germline, CDR1 is SGHAT, CDR2 FQDESV (reference sequence). V was pared by 6 bases and J by 0 bases, with 15 bases between. The DNA for the CDR3 is TGTGCCAGCAGTTCTACGGGACTGAGCTCCTACGAGCAGTACTTC. It codes for CASSSTGLSSYEQYF.

This chain joins TRBV19 and TRBJ2-3; 10 bases are shared with TRBD2. From germline, CDR1 is LNHDA and CDR2 SQIVND (reference sequence). Trimming cost V 5 bases and J 4 bases; bases outside gene matches: 9. CDR3 length: 16 amino acids. DNA of the CDR3: TGTGCCAGTAGTTATTTGGCTAGCGGGAGTTCAGATACGCAGTATTTT. Translating gives CASSYLASGSSDTQYF.

The count of this clone is one. V usage is TRBV7-2 and J usage is TRBJ2-1; a weak D match, TRBD2 (6 bases). V gave up 7 bases and J gave up 3 bases, with 19 bases separating them. CDR3 length: 16 amino acids. From germline, CDR1 is SGHTA and CDR2 FQGNSA. DNA for the CDR3: TGTGCCAGCACCCCCAGCGGCAGCGGGTACTACAATGAGCAGTTCTTC. It specifies CASTPSGSGYYNEQFF. Variable domain in full (rest from reference TRBV7-2 and TRBJ2-1): GAGVSQSPSNKVTEKGKDVELRCDPISGHTALYWYRQSLGQGLEFLIYFQGNSAPDKSGLPSDRFSAERTGGSVSTLTIQRTQQEDSAVYLCASTPSGSGYYNEQFFGPGTRLTVL.

The table lists this clone with a few counts. This chain uses TRBV20-1 with TRBJ2-3; D is undetermined. CDR1 and CDR2 from the germline V gene are DFQATT and SNEGSKA (reference sequence). V was trimmed by 5 bases and J by 0 bases, leaving 3 bases between them. The CDR3 consists of 11 residues. The CDR3 reads CSAESTDTQYF. CDR3 DNA sequence: TGCAGTGCTGAGAGCACAGATACGCAGTATTTT.

The chain has TRBV28 and TRBJ1-6; unclear D gene. The CDR3 sequence is 12 residues long. V was pared by 1 base and J by 10 bases, with 5 bases between. Germline lookup yields CDR1 MDHEN and CDR2 SYDVKM. This chain's CDR3 is CASSLFSSPLHF. In DNA, the CDR3 is TGTGCCAGCAGTTTATTCTCCTCACCCCTCCACTTT.

The V gene is TRBV9, the J gene TRBJ1-4, with 7 positions matching TRBD1. CDR3 length: 19 amino acids. Looked up from germline, CDR1 is SGDLS and CDR2 is YYNGEE. The trim removed 0 bases at V and 8 bases at J, leaving 19 bases unmatched. CDR3 in DNA: TGTGCCAGCAGCGTAGCGGAAGGGGGCGCATTTGTCCCTTGGGAAAAACTGTTTTTT. Translated: CASSVAEGGAFVPWEKLFF.